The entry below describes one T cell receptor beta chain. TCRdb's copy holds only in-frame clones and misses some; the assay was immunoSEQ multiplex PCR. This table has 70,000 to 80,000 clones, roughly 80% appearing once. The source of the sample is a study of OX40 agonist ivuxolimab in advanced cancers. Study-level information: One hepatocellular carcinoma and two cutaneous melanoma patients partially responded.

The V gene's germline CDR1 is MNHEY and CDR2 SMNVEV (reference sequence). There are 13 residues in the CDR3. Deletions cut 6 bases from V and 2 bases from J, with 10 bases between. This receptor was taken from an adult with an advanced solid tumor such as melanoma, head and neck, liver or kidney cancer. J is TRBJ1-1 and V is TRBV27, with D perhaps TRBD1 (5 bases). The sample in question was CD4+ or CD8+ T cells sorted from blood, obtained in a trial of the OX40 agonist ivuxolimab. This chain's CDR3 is CASSLGLNTEAFF. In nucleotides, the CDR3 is TGTGCCAGCAGCCTGGGGCTCAACACTGAAGCTTTCTTT.